In its sample, the clone carrying this T cell receptor beta chain was seen a few times. Indicated time point: patch test 3, about 24 weeks after DPC sensitization. Indicated treatment: therapeutic diphenylcyclopropenone sensitization with weekly scalp DPC. The data derive from a study of human T cells and chemical hapten exposure. Study-wide context: 2% DPC applied to a 2 cm by 2 cm arm area sensitized donors. Per-sample TCR yield variation was attributed mainly to small pooled library volume differences.

Within the library, unique molecular identifiers were attached to each individual cDNA molecule. From the RACE reads, TCRdb called clonotypes with MiXCR, one entry per CDR3 protein. The sample has 180,000 or so distinct CDR3 sequences; 24% are singletons. The germline V gene has CDR1 SQVTM and CDR2 ANQGSEA. V trimming: 5 bases; J trimming: 0 bases; junction bases outside the gene matches: 6. The CDR3 loop spans 15 amino acids. The starting material was whole blood, obtained in connection with sensitization to the hapten diphenylcyclopropenone (DPC). The V call is TRBV29-1, the J call TRBJ2-2, with 7 bases fitting TRBD1. This sequence originates from a woman between 40 and 55 years old with alopecia areata. Some clones in this sample may be carry-over from other donors' samples. Here the CDR3 DNA reads TGCAGCGTTTTCGTAGGGACAGCGAACACCGGGGAGCTGTTTTTT. It encodes CSVFVGTANTGELFF.